The clone carrying this T cell receptor (delta chain) was seen more than once but under ten times. The antigen remains undetermined. A read error is the likely source, as a far larger clone sits one nucleotide away. Different DNA sequences within this sample yield the same CDR3. The source of the sample is a study of γδ T cells in repeated Plasmodium falciparum infection. General study points: Many TCRgamma sequences overlapped between individuals in stable Vgamma9/Vdelta2+ repertoires. Compared with Australian children, Malian Vdelta2-negative repertoires seemed more clonal, less diverse, less shared.

TCRdb called clones from the multiplex PCR reads again using CATT. Here the sample spans 75,000 to 95,000 delta-chain clones, more than 0.85% being singletons. Germline CDR1 TSWWSYY, CDR2 QGS. The CDR3 has 19 amino acids. Vgamma9/Vdelta2+ and Vdelta2-negative gammadelta T cells were flow-sorted from PBMC for bulk sequencing. The V and J genes are TRDV1 and TRDJ1; 8 nucleotides agree with TRDD3. This receptor was taken from a pool of human donors (malaria-infected and uninfected, not separated). The specimen was gamma-delta T cells from blood. The CDR3 DNA is TGTGCTCTTGGGGAAACTCTCCAACTGGGGGGCCTGTACACCGATAAGCTCATCTTT. Its protein product is CALGETLQLGGLYTDKLIF.